This T cell receptor (beta chain) was identified in a study of identical twins. Findings and limits, study-wide: Beta out-of-frame sequences showed weaker excess twin sharing. Cross-sectional statistical analysis, not tracking of the same donors, underpinned the conclusions. Within monozygotic twins, out-of-frame TCR alpha sharing was underestimated by the models. Out-of-frame alpha sequences that twins shared showed excess low generation probability.

MiXCR, applied by TCRdb to the 5' RACE reads, yields one record per CDR3 protein. The sample comprises about 570,000 distinct CDR3 sequences, around 9.6% of which are singletons, and around 3% rests with the top ten. This clonotype was seen only a few times. The target antigen is unknown. The germline gives CDR1 MDHEN, CDR2 SYDVKM. Trimming left V 5 bases short and J 4 bases short, with 11 bases between. The length of the CDR3 is 14 residues. A further study also used this sample, focusing on yellow fever vaccine responses in identical twins.

The TCR comes from a woman under 30 in good health. This chain joins TRBV28 and TRBJ2-2, with D perhaps matching TRBD1 (6 bases). Sequencing was carried out using PBMCs. The CDR3 DNA is TGTGCCAGCAGTCTGCCAGGGGTCACCGGGGAGCTGTTTTTT. Translated: CASSLPGVTGELFF.